A single sample is the source of the 29 T cell receptor beta chains below, sequenced in a study of blood T cell repertoires in COVID-19. The data were produced by immunoSEQ multiplex PCR, yet TCRdb's version contains in-frame clones alone and is incomplete. The sample includes some 180,000 clones, roughly 86% seen only once; the top ten take 2.5% to 3%. Sequenced material: peripheral blood. The receptors stem from a woman of 80 years or more with COVID-19, enrolled during active disease.

J is TRBJ1-1 and V is TRBV7-3; no reliable D call. The CDR3 spans 13 residues. The germline V gene has CDR1 SGHTA and CDR2 FQGTGA. V was pared by 2 bases and J by 2 bases, with 6 bases between. The CDR3 DNA is TGTGCCAGCAGCTTAGAGATTAACACTGAAGCTTTCTTT. Translated, it gives CASSLEINTEAFF.

The chain combines TRBV28 with TRBJ1-2, with a weak D call TRBD1 (5 bases). The V end lost 5 bases, the J end lost 8 bases, and 21 bases lay between the germline ends. Germline V gives CDR1 MDHEN, CDR2 SYDVKM. The CDR3 extends over 15 amino acids. The DNA of the CDR3 is TGTGCCAGCAGTGCAAGTTCCGGGACTCAACGCGGCTACACCTTC. Amino acids: CASSASSGTQRGYTF.

The chain joins TRBV2 to TRBJ1-3; tentatively, D is TRBD1 (5 bases). V lost 8 bases and J lost 3, with 11 bases in between. The CDR3 sequence is 13 residues long. Germline values: CDR1 SNHLY, CDR2 FYNNEI. The CDR3 DNA reads as TGTGCCAGCTCATTCGGGGGTGGAAACACCATATATTTT. Translating gives CASSFGGGNTIYF.

The table lists this clone with a few counts. This sequence joins TRBV12-3 or TRBV12-4 and TRBJ1-1; 10 positions agree with TRBD1. The CDR3 is 13 amino acids. After removal of 5 bases from V and 4 bases from J, the junction contained 1 base not matched to a gene. CDR3 sequence: CASSRQGATEAFF. The CDR3 nucleotides are TGTGCCAGCAGTCGACAGGGGGCCACTGAAGCTTTCTTT.

This chain uses TRBV5-1 with TRBJ2-1; TRBD2 might be the D (6 bases). This CDR3 contains 16 residues. CDR1 and CDR2 (germline): SGHRS, YFSETQ. With 0 bases removed from V and 4 bases from J, the gap between germline ends came to 14 bases. As DNA, the CDR3 is TGCGCCAGCAGCTTGGATCGTTTTAGCGGATACAATGAGCAGTTCTTC. Encoded protein: CASSLDRFSGYNEQFF.

Written as DNA, the CDR3 is TGCGCCAGCAGCTTGGAACAGGGGGCCGGTTACGAGCAGTACTTC. Its protein product is CASSLEQGAGYEQYF. This chain joins TRBV5-1 and TRBJ2-7, with TRBD1 matching 9 bases. Germline CDR1 is SGHRS and CDR2 is YFSETQ. The V gene end was trimmed by 0 bases and the J gene end by 4 bases; junction bases not matched to a gene: 5. This CDR3 region has 15 residues.

The chain combines TRBV5-1 with TRBJ2-5; a weak D match, TRBD2 (6 bases). Germline CDR1 SGHRS, CDR2 YFSETQ. Trimming took off 0 bases at V and 7 bases at J, with 10 bases between the two ends. The CDR3 runs to 13 residues. CDR3 protein: CASSLEAEGTQYF. CDR3 sequence (DNA): TGCGCCAGCAGCTTGGAGGCGGAGGGGACCCAGTACTTC.

This chain connects TRBV6-2 or TRBV6-3 to TRBJ2-3; the match to TRBD1 covers 7 bases. CDR3 length: 16 residues. CDR1 is MNHEY and CDR2 is SVGEGT in the germline V gene. V gave up 4 bases and J gave up 3 bases; unmatched junction bases: 10. This CDR3 reads CASSSGQVRGTDTQYF. The DNA for the CDR3 is TGTGCCAGCAGTTCCGGACAGGTCAGGGGGACAGATACGCAGTATTTT.

This clone was counted ten times or more. The chain links TRBV4-1 to TRBJ2-7; 10 bases map to TRBD1. Germline lookup yields CDR1 MGHRA and CDR2 YSYEKL. V dropped 5 bases and J dropped 4; count of bases not matched to a gene: 8. CDR3 length equals 15 residues. Written as DNA, the CDR3 is TGCGCCAGCAGCGCCGGGACAGGGGCAGTGTACGAGCAGTACTTC. Residues: CASSAGTGAVYEQYF.

The chain uses TRBV2 and TRBJ2-7, with D possibly matching TRBD2 (7 bases). The CDR3 runs to 17 residues. The ends were cut back, 6 bases at V and 3 bases at J, with 24 bases in the middle. Germline V gene sequence: CDR1 SNHLY, CDR2 FYNNEI. CDR3 protein: CASRFELAERGNYEQYF. CDR3 in DNA: TGTGCCAGCAGGTTCGAGCTAGCGGAGAGGGGGAACTACGAGCAGTACTTC.

A single count supports this clone. The chain is built from TRBV5-4 and TRBJ2-5; the match to TRBD1 covers 9 bases. The CDR3 loop spans 15 amino acids. Germline CDR1 is SGHNT and CDR2 is YYREEE (reference sequence). With 4 bases clipped from V and 4 bases from J, the junction kept 8 bases outside the gene matches. Written as DNA, the CDR3 is TGTGCCAGCAGCGACCGCGACAGGGGGGGAGAGACCCAGTACTTC. This codes for CASSDRDRGGETQYF.

The chain employs TRBV12-3 or TRBV12-4 and TRBJ1-2; D remains ambiguous. The CDR3 contains 12 residues. The V end was cut by 0 bases, the J end by 6 bases, with 5 bases between. CDR3 coding DNA: TGTGCCAGCAGTTTAGCGGGCCATGGCTACACCTTC. Its translation: CASSLAGHGYTF.

The chain employs TRBV28 and TRBJ2-5, with a possible D match to TRBD2 (5 bases). This CDR3 contains 13 residues. Germline values: CDR1 MDHEN, CDR2 SYDVKM. The V and J ends lost 9 bases and 1 base respectively, with 12 bases between them. The CDR3 nucleotides are TGTGCCAGTCTCCGGCGGGTCCAAGAGACCCAGTACTTC. Its protein is CASLRRVQETQYF.

The chain links TRBV11-2 to TRBJ2-1; 12 nucleotides line up with TRBD2. With V trimmed by 6 bases and J by 8 bases, 5 bases remained unmatched. CDR1 and CDR2 from the germline V gene are SGHAT and FQNNGV. The CDR3 runs to 14 residues. Here the CDR3 DNA reads TGTGCCAGCAGGCTAGCGGGAGGGTCGTATGAGCAGTTCTTC. It encodes CASRLAGGSYEQFF.

The chain combines TRBV29-1 with TRBJ2-1; TRBD1 matches 11 bases. This CDR3 has 17 residues. Germline CDR1 and CDR2: SQVTM and ANQGSEA. V shed 2 bases and J 3 bases; nucleotides not matched to a gene: 9. The CDR3 reads CSVEPGTGGANYNEQFF. CDR3 bases: TGCAGCGTTGAACCCGGGACAGGGGGTGCAAACTACAATGAGCAGTTCTTC.

This rearrangement joins TRBV7-9 to TRBJ1-2, with D maybe TRBD1 (5 bases). V was trimmed by 5 bases and J by 4 bases, leaving 11 bases between them. Germline V CDR1 and CDR2: SEHNR, FQNEAQ (reference sequence). The CDR3 has 13 amino acids. The CDR3 DNA follows: TGTGCCAGCAGCCGAGACAGCAGCTATGGCTACACCTTC. Translating it yields CASSRDSSYGYTF.

The V and J genes are TRBV7-8 and TRBJ2-7; D is possibly TRBD2 (6 bases). Germline CDR1 and CDR2: SGHVS and FQNEAQ. The CDR3 is 16 amino acids. The V gene lost 1 base and the J gene lost 7 bases, with 20 bases spanning the gap. CDR3 DNA sequence: TGTGCCAGCAGCTTAGTTGGGGCGGGGACGTCGACTGAGCAGTACTTC. Protein sequence: CASSLVGAGTSTEQYF.

CDR3 sequence reads: CASSEGLNLETQYF. DNA of the CDR3: TGTGCCAGCAGCGAGGGACTTAACTTAGAGACCCAGTACTTC. The V call is TRBV7-9, the J call TRBJ2-5, with D perhaps TRBD2 (6 bases). The V end was cut by 5 bases, the J end by 4 bases, with 14 bases between. Looked up from germline, CDR1 is SEHNR and CDR2 is FQNEAQ (reference sequence). This CDR3 spans 14 amino acids.

This clone was detected once. The V gene is TRBV24-1, the J gene TRBJ2-6, with 7 bases fitting TRBD1. The CDR3 runs to 14 residues. Per germline, CDR1 KGHDR and CDR2 SFDVKD. The ends lost 9 bases at V and 3 bases at J; junction bases unmatched: 4. CDR3 nucleotides: TGTGCCACCCAGGGGGACGGTGGGGCCAACGTCCTGACTTTC. The encoded protein is CATQGDGGANVLTF.

The chain has TRBV3-1 (or the pseudogene TRBV3-2) and TRBJ2-7, with TRBD1 as a possible D gene (5 bases). Trimming removed 1 base at V and 7 bases at J, with 23 bases between. The CDR3 has 17 residues. Germline V gives CDR1 LGHDT, CDR2 YNNKEL (reference sequence). CDR3 sequence: CASSQGPSRALPHEQYF. The CDR3 nucleotides are TGTGCCAGCAGCCAAGGGCCGAGCAGGGCCCTCCCCCATGAGCAGTACTTC.

The count of this clone is one. The rearrangement uses TRBV5-1 and TRBJ2-2, with 14 bases lining up with TRBD2. Germline V lookup: CDR1 SGHRS, CDR2 YFSETQ. Trimming took 7 bases from V and 7 from J; bases not matched to a gene: 15. The CDR3 is 18 amino acids. This CDR3 is CASYIPGLAGDGDGELFF. CDR3 in DNA: TGCGCCAGCTATATCCCGGGACTAGCGGGAGATGGGGACGGGGAGCTGTTTTTT.

The chain joins TRBV5-1 to TRBJ2-7; 12 nucleotides line up with TRBD2. The CDR3 sequence is 16 residues long. Germline CDR1 is SGHRS and CDR2 is YFSETQ. The J segment lost 4 bases and the V segment lost 0 bases, leaving 5 bases of the junction unmatched. The CDR3 DNA follows: TGCGCCAGCAGCTTGGCCGGGACTAGCGGGCGGTACGAGCAGTACTTC. Translating it yields CASSLAGTSGRYEQYF.

V usage is TRBV6-6 and J usage is TRBJ2-1, with D maybe TRBD2 (5 bases). The CDR3 sequence is 15 residues long. Per the germline V gene, CDR1 is MNHNY and CDR2 is SVGAGI (reference sequence). Trimming cost V 1 base and J 0 bases, with 7 bases left between them. In DNA, the CDR3 is TGTGCCAGCAGTTACTTAGGGAGCTCCTACAATGAGCAGTTCTTC. It codes for CASSYLGSSYNEQFF.

This clone was seen only a few times. The chain has TRBV9 and TRBJ2-2; a weak D match, TRBD2 (6 bases). V was cut by 4 bases and J by 5 bases, with 18 bases left in between. The germline V gene encodes CDR1 SGDLS and CDR2 YYNGEE. This CDR3 has 16 amino acids. The CDR3 protein is CASSPTWDSRTGELFF. The CDR3 region has the DNA TGTGCCAGCAGCCCCACTTGGGACTCCAGGACCGGGGAGCTGTTTTTT. Filled out from reference TRBV9 and TRBJ2-2, the complete variable domain reads DSGVTQTPKHLITATGQRVTLRCSPRSGDLSVYWYQQSLDQGLQFLIQYYNGEERAKGNILERFSAQQFPDLHSELNLSSLELGDSALYFCASSPTWDSRTGELFFGEGSRLTVL.

The table lists this clone with a count of one. The chain employs TRBV5-1 and TRBJ2-7; 8 bases are shared with TRBD2. The germline CDR1 and CDR2 sequences are SGHRS and YFSETQ. This CDR3 has 15 amino acids. V shed 2 bases and J 2 bases; nucleotides not matched to a gene: 6. CDR3 loop: CASSFSGTRTYEQYF. CDR3 DNA: TGCGCCAGCAGCTTTTCCGGGACTAGGACCTACGAGCAGTACTTC.

V and J are TRBV11-2 and TRBJ1-2; D remains ambiguous. The CDR3 runs 13 residues. The V end lost 6 bases, the J end lost 2 bases, and 10 bases lay between the germline ends. The germline gives CDR1 SGHAT, CDR2 FQNNGV. DNA of the CDR3: TGTGCCAGCAGTCCCCAGATAAACTATGGCTACACCTTC. Amino acid sequence: CASSPQINYGYTF. Full variable domain (missing parts from reference TRBV11-2 and TRBJ1-2): EAGVAQSPRYKIIEKRQSVAFWCNPISGHATLYWYQQILGQGPKLLIQFQNNGVVDDSQLPKDRFSAERLKGVDSTLKIQPAKLEDSAVYLCASSPQINYGYTFGSGTRLTVV.

This chain uses TRBV5-1 with TRBJ2-2, with D possibly TRBD2 on 6 matching bases. V was shortened by 2 bases and J by 6 bases, with 26 bases between the two germline ends. This CDR3 spans 19 amino acids. The germline CDR1 and CDR2 sequences are SGHRS and YFSETQ. CDR3 protein: CASSLSLAAAGGSSGELFF. The CDR3 coding sequence is TGCGCCAGCAGCTTATCTTTAGCGGCCGCTGGAGGGTCGTCCGGGGAGCTGTTTTTT.

The chain carries TRBV27 and TRBJ2-1; perhaps TRBD1 as D (5 bases). The CDR3 runs 13 residues. The V and J ends lost 1 base and 4 bases respectively, with 5 bases between them. Germline V gives CDR1 MNHEY, CDR2 SMNVEV (reference sequence). The CDR3 bases are TGTGCCAGCAGTTTATACAGGTACAATGAGCAGTTCTTC. Amino acid sequence: CASSLYRYNEQFF.

The V gene is TRBV28, the J gene TRBJ2-5; D is unresolved. The CDR3 totals 12 residues. Trimming pared 7 bases from V and 5 bases from J, leaving 11 bases between. Germline lookup yields CDR1 MDHEN and CDR2 SYDVKM. The CDR3 loop reads CASNVKRETQYF. Written as DNA, the CDR3 is TGTGCCAGCAACGTTAAGAGGGAGACCCAGTACTTC.